Listed here are 2 T cell receptor beta chains from one sample, sequenced in a study of cytotoxic CD8 clonotypes in ibrutinib-treated CLL. TCRdb keeps only in-frame clones here, not all; method: immunoSEQ multiplex PCR. The profile shows approximately 42,000 clones, more than 60% of them singletons. The source material was PBMCs, sampled after 12 months of ibrutinib treatment. All receptors come from a human donor with chronic lymphocytic leukemia.

Only one count was recorded for this clone. V usage is TRBV2 and J usage is TRBJ2-3, with 12 bases fitting TRBD2. Germline V CDR1 and CDR2: SNHLY, FYNNEI. The CDR3 runs to 15 residues. Trimming at V came to 6 bases and at J to 6 bases, leaving 7 bases not matched to a gene. Here the CDR3 DNA reads TGTGCCAGCAGAGAACTAGCGGGAGGATCGGATACGCAGTATTTT. It encodes CASRELAGGSDTQYF.

The rearrangement uses TRBV7-9 and TRBJ2-7; 8 bases match TRBD1. J lost 13 bases, V lost 5 bases, and 10 bases had no gene match. Germline values: CDR1 SEHNR, CDR2 FQNEAQ (reference sequence). CDR3 length: 12 amino acids. The CDR3 sequence: CASSLGDRLFYF. CDR3 bases: TGTGCCAGCAGCCTTGGGGACAGGCTTTTTTACTTC.